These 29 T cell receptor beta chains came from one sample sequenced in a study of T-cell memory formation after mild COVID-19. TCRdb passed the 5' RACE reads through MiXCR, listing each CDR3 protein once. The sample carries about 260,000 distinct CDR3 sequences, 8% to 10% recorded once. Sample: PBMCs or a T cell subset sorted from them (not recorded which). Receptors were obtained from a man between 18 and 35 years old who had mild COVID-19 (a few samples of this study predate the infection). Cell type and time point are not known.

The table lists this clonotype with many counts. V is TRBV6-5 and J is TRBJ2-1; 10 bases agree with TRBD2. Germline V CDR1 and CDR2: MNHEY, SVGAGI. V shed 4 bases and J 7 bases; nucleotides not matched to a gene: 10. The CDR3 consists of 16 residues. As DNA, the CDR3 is TGTGCCAGCAGTTCCCACCTAGCGGGGGTCGGGAATGAGCAGTTCTTC. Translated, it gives CASSSHLAGVGNEQFF.

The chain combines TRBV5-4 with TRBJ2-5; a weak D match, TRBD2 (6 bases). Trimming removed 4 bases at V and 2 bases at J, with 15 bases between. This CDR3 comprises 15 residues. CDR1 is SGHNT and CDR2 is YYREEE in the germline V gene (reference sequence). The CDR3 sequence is CASSHRGRGQETQYF. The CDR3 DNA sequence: TGTGCCAGCAGCCATCGGGGACGGGGGCAAGAGACCCAGTACTTC.

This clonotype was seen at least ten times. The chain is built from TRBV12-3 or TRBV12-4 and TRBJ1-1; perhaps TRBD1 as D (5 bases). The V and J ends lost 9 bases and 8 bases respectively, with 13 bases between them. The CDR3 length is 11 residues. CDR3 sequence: CASFSGIEAFF. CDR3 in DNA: TGTGCCAGTTTTTCAGGGATCGAAGCTTTCTTT.

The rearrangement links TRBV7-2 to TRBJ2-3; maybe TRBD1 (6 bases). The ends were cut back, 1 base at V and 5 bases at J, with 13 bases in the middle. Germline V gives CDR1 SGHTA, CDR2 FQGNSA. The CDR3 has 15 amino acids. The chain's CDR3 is CASSLGTRGKDTQYF. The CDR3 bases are TGTGCCAGCAGCTTAGGAACCAGGGGAAAAGATACGCAGTATTTT.

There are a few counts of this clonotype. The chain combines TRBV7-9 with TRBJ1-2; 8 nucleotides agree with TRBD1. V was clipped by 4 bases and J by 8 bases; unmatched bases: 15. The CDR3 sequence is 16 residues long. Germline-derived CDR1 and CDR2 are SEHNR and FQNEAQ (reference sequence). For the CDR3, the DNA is TGTGCCAGCAGCTGGATACCCTCAGGACAGGGAGACGGCTACACCTTC. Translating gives CASSWIPSGQGDGYTF.

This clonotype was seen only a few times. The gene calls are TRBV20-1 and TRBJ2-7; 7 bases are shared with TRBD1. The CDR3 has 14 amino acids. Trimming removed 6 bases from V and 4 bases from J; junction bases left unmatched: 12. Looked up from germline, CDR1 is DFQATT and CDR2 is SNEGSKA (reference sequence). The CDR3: CSARDSAQKYEQYF. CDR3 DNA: TGCAGTGCCCGGGACAGTGCACAAAAGTACGAGCAGTACTTC.

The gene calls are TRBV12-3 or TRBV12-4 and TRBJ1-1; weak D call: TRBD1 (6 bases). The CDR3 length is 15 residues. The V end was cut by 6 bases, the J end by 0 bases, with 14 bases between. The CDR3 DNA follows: TGTGCCAGCAGCCCCTCTACAGGGATGAACACTGAAGCTTTCTTT. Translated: CASSPSTGMNTEAFF.

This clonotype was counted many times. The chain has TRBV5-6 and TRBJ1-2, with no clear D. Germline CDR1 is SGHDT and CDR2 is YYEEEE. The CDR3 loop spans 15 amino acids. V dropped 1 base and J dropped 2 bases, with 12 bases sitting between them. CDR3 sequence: CASSLTTGTNYGYTF. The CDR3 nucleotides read TGTGCCAGCAGCTTGACTACGGGAACCAACTATGGCTACACCTTC. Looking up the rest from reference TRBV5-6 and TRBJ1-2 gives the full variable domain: DAGVTQSPTHLIKTRGQQVTLRCSPKSGHDTVSWYQQALGQGPQFIFQYYEEEERQRGNFPDRFSGHQFPNYSSELNVNALLLGDSALYLCASSLTTGTNYGYTFGSGTRLTVV.

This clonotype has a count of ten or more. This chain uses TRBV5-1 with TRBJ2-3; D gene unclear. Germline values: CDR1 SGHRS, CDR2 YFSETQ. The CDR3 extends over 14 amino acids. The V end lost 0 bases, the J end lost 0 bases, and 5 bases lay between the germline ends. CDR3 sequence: CASSLATSTDTQYF. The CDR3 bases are TGCGCCAGCAGCTTGGCTACTAGCACAGATACGCAGTATTTT. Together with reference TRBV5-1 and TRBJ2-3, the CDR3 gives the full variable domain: KAGVTQTPRYLIKTRGQQVTLSCSPISGHRSVSWYQQTPGQGLQFLFEYFSETQRNKGNFPGRFSGRQFSNSRSEMNVSTLELGDSALYLCASSLATSTDTQYFGPGTRLTVL.

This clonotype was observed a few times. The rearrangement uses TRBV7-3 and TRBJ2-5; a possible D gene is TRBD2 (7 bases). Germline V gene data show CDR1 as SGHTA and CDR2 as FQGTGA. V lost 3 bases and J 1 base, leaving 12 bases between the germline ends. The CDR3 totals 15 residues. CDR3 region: CASSFGGGVQETQYF. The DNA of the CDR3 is TGTGCCAGCAGCTTCGGAGGGGGGGTCCAAGAGACCCAGTACTTC.

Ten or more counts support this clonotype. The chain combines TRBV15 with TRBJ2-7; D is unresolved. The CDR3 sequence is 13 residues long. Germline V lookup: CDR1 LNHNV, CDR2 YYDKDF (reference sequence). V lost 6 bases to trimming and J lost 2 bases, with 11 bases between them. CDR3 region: CATRYLGTYEQYV. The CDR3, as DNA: TGTGCCACCAGGTATCTCGGAACCTACGAGCAGTACGTC.

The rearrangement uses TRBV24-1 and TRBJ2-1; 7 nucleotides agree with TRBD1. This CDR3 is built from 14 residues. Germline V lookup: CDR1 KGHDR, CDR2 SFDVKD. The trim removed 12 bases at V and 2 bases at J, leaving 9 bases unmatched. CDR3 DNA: TGTGCCGTCGAACCCGGGACAGCCTACAATGAGCAGTTCTTC. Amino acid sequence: CAVEPGTAYNEQFF.

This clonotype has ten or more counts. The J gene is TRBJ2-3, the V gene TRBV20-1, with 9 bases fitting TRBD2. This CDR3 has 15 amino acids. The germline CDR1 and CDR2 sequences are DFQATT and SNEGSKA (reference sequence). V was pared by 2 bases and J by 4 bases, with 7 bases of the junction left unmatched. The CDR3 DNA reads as TGCAGTGCTAGACGGGGCGGGGGGGTTTCAGATACGCAGTATTTT. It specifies CSARRGGGVSDTQYF.

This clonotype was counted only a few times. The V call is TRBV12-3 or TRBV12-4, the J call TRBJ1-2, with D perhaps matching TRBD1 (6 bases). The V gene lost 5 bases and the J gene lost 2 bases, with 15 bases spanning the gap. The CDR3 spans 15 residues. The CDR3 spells CASSPPIGGNYGYTF. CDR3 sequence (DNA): TGTGCCAGCAGTCCCCCGATAGGGGGGAACTATGGCTACACCTTC.

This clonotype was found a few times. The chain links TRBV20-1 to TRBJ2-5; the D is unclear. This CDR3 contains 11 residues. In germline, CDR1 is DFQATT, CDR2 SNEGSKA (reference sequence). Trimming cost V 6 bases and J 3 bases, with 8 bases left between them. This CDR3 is CSAVKEETQYF. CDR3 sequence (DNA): TGCAGTGCAGTTAAAGAAGAGACCCAGTACTTC.

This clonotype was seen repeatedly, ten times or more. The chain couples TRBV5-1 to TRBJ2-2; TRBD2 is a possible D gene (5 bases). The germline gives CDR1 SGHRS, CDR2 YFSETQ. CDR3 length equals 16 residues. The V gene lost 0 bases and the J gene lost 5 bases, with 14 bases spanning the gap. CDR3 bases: TGCGCCAGCAGCTTGGTTCCGGGGTCAGCGACCGGGGAGCTGTTTTTT. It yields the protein CASSLVPGSATGELFF.

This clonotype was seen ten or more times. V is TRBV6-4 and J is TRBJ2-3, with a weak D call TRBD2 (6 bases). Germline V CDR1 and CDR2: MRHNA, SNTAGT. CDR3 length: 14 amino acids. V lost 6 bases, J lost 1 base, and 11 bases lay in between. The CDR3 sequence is CASSAGLGTDTQYF. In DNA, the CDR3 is TGTGCCAGCAGCGCGGGGCTTGGCACAGATACGCAGTATTTT.

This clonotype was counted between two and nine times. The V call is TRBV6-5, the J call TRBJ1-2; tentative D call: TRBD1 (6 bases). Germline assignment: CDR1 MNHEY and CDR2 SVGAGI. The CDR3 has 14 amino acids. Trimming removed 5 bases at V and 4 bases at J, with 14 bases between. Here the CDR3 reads CASSPNRAGYGYTF. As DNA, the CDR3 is TGTGCCAGCAGTCCGAACAGGGCTGGCTATGGCTACACCTTC.

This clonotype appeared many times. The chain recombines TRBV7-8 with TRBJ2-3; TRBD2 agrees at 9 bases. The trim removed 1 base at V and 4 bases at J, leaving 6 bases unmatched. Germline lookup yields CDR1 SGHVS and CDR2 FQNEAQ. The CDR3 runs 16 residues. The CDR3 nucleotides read TGTGCCAGCAGCTTAGTTAGCGGGGGAGGCGCAGATACGCAGTATTTT. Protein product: CASSLVSGGGADTQYF.

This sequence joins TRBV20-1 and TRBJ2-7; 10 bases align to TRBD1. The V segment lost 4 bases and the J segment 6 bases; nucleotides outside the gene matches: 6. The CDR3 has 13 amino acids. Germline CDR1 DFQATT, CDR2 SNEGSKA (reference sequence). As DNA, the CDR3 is TGCAGTGCTATTTCTGGGACAGGGGTCGAGCAGTACTTC. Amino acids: CSAISGTGVEQYF.

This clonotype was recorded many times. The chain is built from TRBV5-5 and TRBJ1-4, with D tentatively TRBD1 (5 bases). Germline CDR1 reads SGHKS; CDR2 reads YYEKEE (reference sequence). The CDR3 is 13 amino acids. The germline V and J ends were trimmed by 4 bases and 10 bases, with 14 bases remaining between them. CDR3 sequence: CASSGERGGKLFF. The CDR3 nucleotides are TGTGCCAGCAGCGGGGAGCGGGGGGGAAAACTGTTTTTT.

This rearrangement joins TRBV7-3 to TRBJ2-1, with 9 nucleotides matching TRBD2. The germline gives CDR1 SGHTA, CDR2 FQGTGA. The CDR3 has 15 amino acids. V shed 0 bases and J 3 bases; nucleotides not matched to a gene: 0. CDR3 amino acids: CASSLTRGGYNEQFF. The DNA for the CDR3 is TGTGCCAGCAGCTTAACGCGGGGGGGCTACAATGAGCAGTTCTTC. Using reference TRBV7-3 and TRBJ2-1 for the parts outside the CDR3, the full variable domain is GAGVSQTPSNKVTEKGKYVELRCDPISGHTALYWYRQSLGQGPEFLIYFQGTGAADDSGLPNDRFFAVRPEGSVSTLKIQRTERGDSAVYLCASSLTRGGYNEQFFGPGTRLTVL.

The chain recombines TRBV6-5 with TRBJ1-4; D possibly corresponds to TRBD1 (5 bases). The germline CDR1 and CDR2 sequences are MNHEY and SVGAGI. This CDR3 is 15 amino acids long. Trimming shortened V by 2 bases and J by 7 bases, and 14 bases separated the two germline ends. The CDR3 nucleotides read TGTGCCAGCAGTTACCTAAGTTCGAGGGGTGAAAAACTGTTTTTT. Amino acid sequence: CASSYLSSRGEKLFF.

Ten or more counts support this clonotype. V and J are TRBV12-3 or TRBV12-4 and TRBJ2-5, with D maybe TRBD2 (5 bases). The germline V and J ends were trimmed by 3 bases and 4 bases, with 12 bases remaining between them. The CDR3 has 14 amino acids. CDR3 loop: CASSFSGGRETQYF. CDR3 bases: TGTGCCAGCAGTTTTAGTGGAGGACGAGAGACCCAGTACTTC.

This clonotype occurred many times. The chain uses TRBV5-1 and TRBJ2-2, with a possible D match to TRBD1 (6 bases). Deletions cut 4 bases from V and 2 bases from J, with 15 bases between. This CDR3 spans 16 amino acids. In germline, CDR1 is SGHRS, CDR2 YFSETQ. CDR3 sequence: CASSPRTAANTGELFF. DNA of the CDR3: TGCGCCAGCAGCCCGCGGACAGCCGCAAACACCGGGGAGCTGTTTTTT.

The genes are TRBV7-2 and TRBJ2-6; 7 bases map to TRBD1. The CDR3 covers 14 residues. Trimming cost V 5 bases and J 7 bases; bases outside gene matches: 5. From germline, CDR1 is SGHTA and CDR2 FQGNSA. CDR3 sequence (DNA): TGTGCCAGCAGCGGACAGGTTGGTGCCAACGTCCTGACTTTC. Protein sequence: CASSGQVGANVLTF.

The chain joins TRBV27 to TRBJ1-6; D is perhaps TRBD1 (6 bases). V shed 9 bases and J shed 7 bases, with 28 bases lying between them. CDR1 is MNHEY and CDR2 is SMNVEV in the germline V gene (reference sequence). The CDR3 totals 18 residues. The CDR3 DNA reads TGTGCCAGTCGCGCGGGGGCCCCTCATTGGGGAGAGAATTCACCCCTCCACTTT. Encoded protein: CASRAGAPHWGENSPLHF.

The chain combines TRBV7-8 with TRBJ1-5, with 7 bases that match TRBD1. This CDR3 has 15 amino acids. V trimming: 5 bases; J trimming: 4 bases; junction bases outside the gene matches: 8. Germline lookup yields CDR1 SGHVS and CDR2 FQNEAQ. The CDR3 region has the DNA TGTGCCAGCAGCACTAGACAGGGAGGAAATCAGCCCCAGCATTTT. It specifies CASSTRQGGNQPQHF.

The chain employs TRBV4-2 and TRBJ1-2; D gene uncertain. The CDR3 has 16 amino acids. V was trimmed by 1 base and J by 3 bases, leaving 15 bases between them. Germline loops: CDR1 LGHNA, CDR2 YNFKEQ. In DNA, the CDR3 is TGTGCCAGCAGCCAAGCTTGCAGACTTTTGGACTATGGCTACACCTTC. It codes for CASSQACRLLDYGYTF.